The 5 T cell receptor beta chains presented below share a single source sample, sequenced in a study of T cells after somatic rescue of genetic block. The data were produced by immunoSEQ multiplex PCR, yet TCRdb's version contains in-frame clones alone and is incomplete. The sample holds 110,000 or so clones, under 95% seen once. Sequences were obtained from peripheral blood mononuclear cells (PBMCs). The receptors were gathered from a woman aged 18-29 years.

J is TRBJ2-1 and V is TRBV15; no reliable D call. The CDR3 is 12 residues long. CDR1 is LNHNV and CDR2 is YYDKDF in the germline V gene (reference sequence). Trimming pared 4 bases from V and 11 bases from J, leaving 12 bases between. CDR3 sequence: CATSKETYQQFF. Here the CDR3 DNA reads TGTGCCACCAGCAAAGAGACATATCAGCAGTTCTTC.

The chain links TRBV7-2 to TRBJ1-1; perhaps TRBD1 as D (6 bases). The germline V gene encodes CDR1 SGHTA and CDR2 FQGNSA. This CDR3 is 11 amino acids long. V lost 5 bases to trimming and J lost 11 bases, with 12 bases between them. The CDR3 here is CASSQQGSAFF. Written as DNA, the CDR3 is TGTGCCAGCAGCCAACAGGGTTCCGCTTTCTTT.

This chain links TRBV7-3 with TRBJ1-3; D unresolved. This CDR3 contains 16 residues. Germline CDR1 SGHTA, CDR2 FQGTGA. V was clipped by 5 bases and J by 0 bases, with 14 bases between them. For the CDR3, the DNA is TGTGCCAGCAGCCTCTTAGGGTTCAGCTCTGGAAACACCATATATTTT. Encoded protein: CASSLLGFSSGNTIYF.

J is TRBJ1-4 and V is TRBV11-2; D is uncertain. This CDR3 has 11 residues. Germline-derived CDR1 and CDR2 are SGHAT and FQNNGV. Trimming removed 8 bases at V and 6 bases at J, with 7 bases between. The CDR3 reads CASDQDEKLFF. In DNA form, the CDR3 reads TGTGCCAGCGATCAAGATGAAAAACTGTTTTTT. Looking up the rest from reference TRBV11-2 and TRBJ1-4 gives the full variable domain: EAGVAQSPRYKIIEKRQSVAFWCNPISGHATLYWYQQILGQGPKLLIQFQNNGVVDDSQLPKDRFSAERLKGVDSTLKIQPAKLEDSAVYLCASDQDEKLFFGSGTQLSVL.

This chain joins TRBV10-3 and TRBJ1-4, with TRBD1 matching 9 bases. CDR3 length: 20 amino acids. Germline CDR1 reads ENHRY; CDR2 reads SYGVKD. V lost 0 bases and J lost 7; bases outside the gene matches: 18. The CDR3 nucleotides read TGTGCCATCAGTGAGTCTGGGGGGGACAGGGCCCACGGGAGCGGTGAAAAACTGTTTTTT. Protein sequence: CAISESGGDRAHGSGEKLFF.